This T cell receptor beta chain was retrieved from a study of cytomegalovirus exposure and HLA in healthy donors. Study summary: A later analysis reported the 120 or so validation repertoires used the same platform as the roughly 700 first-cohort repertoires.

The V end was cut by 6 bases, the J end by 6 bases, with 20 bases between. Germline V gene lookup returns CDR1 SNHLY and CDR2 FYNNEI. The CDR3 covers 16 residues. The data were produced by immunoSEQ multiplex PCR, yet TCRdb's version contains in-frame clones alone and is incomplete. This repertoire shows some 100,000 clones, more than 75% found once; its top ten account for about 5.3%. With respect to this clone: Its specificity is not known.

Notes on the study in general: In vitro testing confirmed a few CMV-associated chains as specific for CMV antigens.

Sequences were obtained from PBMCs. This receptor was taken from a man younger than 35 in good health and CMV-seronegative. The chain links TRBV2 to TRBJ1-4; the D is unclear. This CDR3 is CASRETSGPHDEKLFF. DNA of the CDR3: TGTGCCAGCAGAGAAACCAGCGGGCCCCATGATGAAAAACTGTTTTTT.